The 20 T cell receptor beta chains below all came from one sample that was sequenced in a study of blood T cell repertoires in COVID-19. Assay: immunoSEQ multiplex PCR; the TCRdb copy retains only in-frame clones and omits some. In the table there are about 220,000 clones, about 87% of which are singletons. The sequenced sample consisted of PBMCs or T cells enriched from blood (not recorded which). These receptors originate from a woman aged 30 to 39 who had recovered from COVID-19.

This clone came up once. The CDR3 coding sequence is TGCGCCAGCAGCCAAGCAGGAGGGAGGGACCAAGAGACCCAGTACTTC. It encodes CASSQAGGRDQETQYF. This sequence joins TRBV4-3 and TRBJ2-5; 7 positions match TRBD2. J gave up 0 bases and V 1 base, and 5 bases lay outside the gene matches. Germline loops: CDR1 LGHNA, CDR2 YSLEER. CDR3 size: 16 residues.

The chain joins TRBV2 to TRBJ1-1; D is possibly TRBD1 (5 bases). This CDR3 comprises 14 residues. Germline V gives CDR1 SNHLY, CDR2 FYNNEI. Trimming stripped 1 base from V and 6 bases from J, with 12 bases between. For the CDR3, the DNA is TGTGCCAGCAGTGAAGGGCGGGGCAGGGCTGAAGCTTTCTTT. Its translation: CASSEGRGRAEAFF.

This chain links TRBV29-1 with TRBJ1-2; D is perhaps TRBD1 (5 bases). CDR3 length: 14 amino acids. Deletions cut 6 bases from V and 3 bases from J, with 17 bases between. Germline V CDR1 and CDR2: SQVTM, ANQGSEA. The CDR3 DNA follows: TGCAGCGTACTTTCAGGGACTACCTACTATGGCTACACCTTC. Amino acid sequence: CSVLSGTTYYGYTF.

The chain couples TRBV27 to TRBJ2-6; D not certain. Per the germline V gene, CDR1 is MNHEY and CDR2 is SMNVEV (reference sequence). V lost 1 base to trimming and J lost 0 bases, with 10 bases between them. The CDR3 sequence is 17 residues long. Written as DNA, the CDR3 is TGTGCCAGCAGTTTATGGGCACTGAACTCTGGGGCCAACGTCCTGACTTTC. Translated: CASSLWALNSGANVLTF.

V and J are TRBV7-2 and TRBJ1-1, with unresolved D. This CDR3 contains 14 residues. Trimming cost V 5 bases and J 1 base, with 11 bases left between them. Per the germline V gene, CDR1 is SGHTA and CDR2 is FQGNSA. The CDR3 region is CASSPLGSNTEAFF. CDR3 in DNA: TGTGCCAGCAGCCCTTTGGGCTCGAACACTGAAGCTTTCTTT. Together with reference TRBV7-2 and TRBJ1-1, the CDR3 gives the full variable domain: GAGVSQSPSNKVTEKGKDVELRCDPISGHTALYWYRQSLGQGLEFLIYFQGNSAPDKSGLPSDRFSAERTGGSVSTLTIQRTQQEDSAVYLCASSPLGSNTEAFFGQGTRLTVV.

The rearrangement links TRBV7-2 to TRBJ2-4; no firm D call. Trimming removed 2 bases from V and 1 base from J, with 15 bases in between. Germline CDR1 reads SGHTA; CDR2 reads FQGNSA. The CDR3 loop spans 17 amino acids. The chain's CDR3 is CASSLSDFAYAKNIQYF. The CDR3 DNA is TGTGCCAGCAGCTTATCCGATTTTGCGTACGCCAAAAACATTCAGTACTTC.

This chain joins TRBV6-6 and TRBJ2-1; 15 nucleotides agree with TRBD2. Losses at the gene ends were 5 bases for V and 3 bases for J; bases not matched to a gene: 5. The CDR3 runs to 17 residues. The germline V gene has CDR1 MNHNY and CDR2 SVGAGI (reference sequence). In nucleotides, the CDR3 is TGTGCCAGCAGTCGGACTAGCGGGGGGGCCTTCTACAATGAGCAGTTCTTC. Translation gives CASSRTSGGAFYNEQFF.

This sequence joins TRBV7-3 and TRBJ1-1; D perhaps matches TRBD1 (5 bases). CDR3 size: 13 residues. Trimming stripped 3 bases from V and 8 bases from J, with 13 bases between. The germline V gene has CDR1 SGHTA and CDR2 FQGTGA. This CDR3 reads CASSFGGASEAFF. CDR3 nucleotides: TGTGCCAGCAGCTTTGGAGGGGCGTCGGAAGCTTTCTTT.

The chain joins TRBV7-2 to TRBJ1-4; D is undetermined. The CDR3 has 15 amino acids. Germline values: CDR1 SGHTA, CDR2 FQGNSA. The V and J ends lost 1 base and 8 bases respectively, with 14 bases between them. The CDR3 DNA reads as TGTGCCAGCAGCTTAGTGGGCAGGTCTGTCGAAAAACTGTTTTTT. Protein sequence: CASSLVGRSVEKLFF.

A single count supports this clone. The rearrangement joins TRBV19 to TRBJ1-2; 8 nucleotides line up with TRBD1. The CDR3 covers 17 residues. The V segment lost 4 bases and the J segment 2 bases; nucleotides outside the gene matches: 12. Germline CDR1 reads LNHDA; CDR2 reads SQIVND (reference sequence). CDR3 bases: TGTGCCAGTAGTACCCCGACAGGGGTAAGTGTCAACTATGGCTACACCTTC. Translation: CASSTPTGVSVNYGYTF. Looking up the rest from reference TRBV19 and TRBJ1-2 gives the full variable domain: DGGITQSPKYLFRKEGQNVTLSCEQNLNHDAMYWYRQDPGQGLRLIYYSQIVNDFQKGDIAEGYSVSREKKESFPLTVTSAQKNPTAFYLCASSTPTGVSVNYGYTFGSGTRLTVV.

Details on this clone: The same CDR3 can be traced to other DNA sequences in this sample. The chain joins TRBV19 to TRBJ1-6, with TRBD1 matching 7 bases. The CDR3 covers 15 residues. V was clipped by 5 bases and J by 4 bases; unmatched bases: 5. CDR1 and CDR2 (germline): LNHDA, SQIVND (reference sequence). CDR3 bases: TGTGCCAGTAGTTCAACAGGGGATTATAATTCACCCCTCCACTTT. Translated, it gives CASSSTGDYNSPLHF.

V usage is TRBV2 and J usage is TRBJ1-1, with a tentative D call TRBD1 (5 bases). The CDR3 runs to 15 residues. Germline lookup yields CDR1 SNHLY and CDR2 FYNNEI. Deletions cut 0 bases from V and 3 bases from J, with 11 bases between. CDR3 DNA: TGTGCCAGCAGTGAAGCCAGGGCAGGGCACACTGAAGCTTTCTTT. Translated: CASSEARAGHTEAFF. Looking up the rest from reference TRBV2 and TRBJ1-1 gives the full variable domain: EPEVTQTPSHQVTQMGQEVILRCVPISNHLYFYWYRQILGQKVEFLVSFYNNEISEKSEIFDDQFSVERPDGSNFTLKIRSTKLEDSAMYFCASSEARAGHTEAFFGQGTRLTVV.

The V call is TRBV5-1, the J call TRBJ2-2; D may be TRBD2 (5 bases). There are 15 residues in the CDR3. The germline V gene has CDR1 SGHRS and CDR2 YFSETQ. Trimming stripped 6 bases from V and 1 base from J, with 13 bases between. The CDR3 protein is CASTREAKNTGELFF. CDR3 bases: TGCGCCAGCACACGGGAAGCTAAGAACACCGGGGAGCTGTTTTTT.

The chain is built from TRBV7-8 and TRBJ1-6; 7 nucleotides match TRBD1. Germline V gene lookup returns CDR1 SGHVS and CDR2 FQNEAQ. With V trimmed by 4 bases and J by 9 bases, 6 bases remained unmatched. The CDR3 length is 14 residues. The CDR3 is CASSYGQVGSPLHF. DNA of the CDR3: TGTGCCAGCAGCTATGGACAGGTCGGTTCACCCCTCCACTTT.

V and J are TRBV6-2 or TRBV6-3 and TRBJ1-2, with 11 positions matching TRBD1. CDR1 MNHEY and CDR2 SVGEGT come from the germline V gene. The CDR3 is 16 amino acids. Trimming cost V 5 bases and J 3 bases; bases outside gene matches: 8. CDR3 nucleotide sequence: TGTGCCAGCAGTGGACAGGACAGGGGGCACCACTATGGCTACACCTTC. It translates to CASSGQDRGHHYGYTF.

The chain combines TRBV29-1 with TRBJ2-7; 7 positions match TRBD1. CDR3 length: 11 amino acids. Germline CDR1 and CDR2: SQVTM and ANQGSEA. J lost 3 bases, V lost 7 bases, and 3 bases had no gene match. Written as DNA, the CDR3 is TGCAGCGGTGGACAGGTCTACGAGCAGTACTTC. Its translation: CSGGQVYEQYF.

J is TRBJ2-3 and V is TRBV9; possibly TRBD2 for D (6 bases). The CDR3 covers 13 residues. V gave up 4 bases and J gave up 1 base, with 7 bases separating them. Germline assignment: CDR1 SGDLS and CDR2 YYNGEE. As DNA, the CDR3 is TGTGCCAGCAGCTCTAGCGGCACAGATACGCAGTATTTT. This codes for CASSSSGTDTQYF.

The V gene is TRBV15, the J gene TRBJ1-5, with 7 positions matching TRBD1. This CDR3 is built from 17 residues. The germline gives CDR1 LNHNV, CDR2 YYDKDF (reference sequence). V was pared by 0 bases and J by 4 bases, with 9 bases of the junction left unmatched. The CDR3 coding sequence is TGTGCCACCAGCAGAGACCTAATGACAGGGAATAATCAGCCCCAGCATTTT. Protein: CATSRDLMTGNNQPQHF.

The rearrangement uses TRBV7-8 and TRBJ2-5, with a possible D match to TRBD1 (5 bases). Trimming cost V 5 bases and J 1 base, with 14 bases left between them. The CDR3 consists of 15 residues. Germline lookup yields CDR1 SGHVS and CDR2 FQNEAQ. The CDR3 DNA sequence: TGTGCCAGCAGCCGCAGGGCGCGAAGCCAAGAGACCCAGTACTTC. Translated, it gives CASSRRARSQETQYF.

This chain uses TRBV7-6 with TRBJ1-1; perhaps TRBD1 as D (6 bases). CDR1 and CDR2 (germline): SGHVS, FNYEAQ. CDR3 length equals 13 residues. The V gene lost 5 bases and the J gene lost 6 bases, with 13 bases spanning the gap. The DNA for the CDR3 is TGTGCCAGCAGCGCGACAGGTTTCCCTGAAGCTTTCTTT. Translating it yields CASSATGFPEAFF.